This T cell receptor beta chain was identified in a study of metastatic and nonmetastatic thyroid tumors. Study-level background: A comparison of repertoires was made across blood and tumor or nodule tissue from malignant and benign thyroid patients.

All patients reached thyroid surgery having received no treatment beforehand. TCRdb re-analyzed the PCR reads using MiXCR. The sample carries thousands of clones, about a third recorded once. Germline CDR1 is SNHLY and CDR2 is FYNNEI. CDR3 length equals 14 residues. The germline V and J ends were trimmed by 7 bases and 2 bases, with 15 bases remaining between them. The chain joins TRBV2 to TRBJ2-7; D perhaps matches TRBD2 (5 bases). The material sequenced was adjacent normal tissue. This TCR was sampled from a female donor with papillary thyroid cancer or a benign thyroid nodule (not recorded which). Some clones in this sample may be carry-over from other donors' samples. CDR3 region: CASKYSGPTYEQYF. CDR3 nucleotides: TGTGCCAGCAAGTACAGCGGACCTACCTACGAGCAGTACTTC.